This T cell receptor beta chain was captured in a study of CXCR3-negative and CXCR3-positive naive CD8 T cells. The authors made the TRB cDNA libraries by 5' RACE using UMI labels. TCRdb reprocessed the 5' RACE reads and keeps a single row for each CDR3 protein, giving no DNA. The repertoire table contains roughly 48,000 distinct CDR3 sequences. Of note for this clonotype: Its specificity is unknown.

Study-level results: Comparison of naive subsets found surface CD5 to be comparable, and TCR strength was inferred on the basis of TRB CDR3 properties.

The CDR3 is 15 amino acids. Germline lookup yields CDR1 KGHDR and CDR2 SFDVKD. Sequenced material: memory CD8+ T cells from blood. The TCR comes from a human donor in good health. Some clones in this sample may be carry-over from other donors' samples. The chain uses TRBV24-1 and TRBJ2-3; without DNA, the TCRdb call of TRBD1 cannot be checked. The CDR3 is CATSDQRTGADTQYF.